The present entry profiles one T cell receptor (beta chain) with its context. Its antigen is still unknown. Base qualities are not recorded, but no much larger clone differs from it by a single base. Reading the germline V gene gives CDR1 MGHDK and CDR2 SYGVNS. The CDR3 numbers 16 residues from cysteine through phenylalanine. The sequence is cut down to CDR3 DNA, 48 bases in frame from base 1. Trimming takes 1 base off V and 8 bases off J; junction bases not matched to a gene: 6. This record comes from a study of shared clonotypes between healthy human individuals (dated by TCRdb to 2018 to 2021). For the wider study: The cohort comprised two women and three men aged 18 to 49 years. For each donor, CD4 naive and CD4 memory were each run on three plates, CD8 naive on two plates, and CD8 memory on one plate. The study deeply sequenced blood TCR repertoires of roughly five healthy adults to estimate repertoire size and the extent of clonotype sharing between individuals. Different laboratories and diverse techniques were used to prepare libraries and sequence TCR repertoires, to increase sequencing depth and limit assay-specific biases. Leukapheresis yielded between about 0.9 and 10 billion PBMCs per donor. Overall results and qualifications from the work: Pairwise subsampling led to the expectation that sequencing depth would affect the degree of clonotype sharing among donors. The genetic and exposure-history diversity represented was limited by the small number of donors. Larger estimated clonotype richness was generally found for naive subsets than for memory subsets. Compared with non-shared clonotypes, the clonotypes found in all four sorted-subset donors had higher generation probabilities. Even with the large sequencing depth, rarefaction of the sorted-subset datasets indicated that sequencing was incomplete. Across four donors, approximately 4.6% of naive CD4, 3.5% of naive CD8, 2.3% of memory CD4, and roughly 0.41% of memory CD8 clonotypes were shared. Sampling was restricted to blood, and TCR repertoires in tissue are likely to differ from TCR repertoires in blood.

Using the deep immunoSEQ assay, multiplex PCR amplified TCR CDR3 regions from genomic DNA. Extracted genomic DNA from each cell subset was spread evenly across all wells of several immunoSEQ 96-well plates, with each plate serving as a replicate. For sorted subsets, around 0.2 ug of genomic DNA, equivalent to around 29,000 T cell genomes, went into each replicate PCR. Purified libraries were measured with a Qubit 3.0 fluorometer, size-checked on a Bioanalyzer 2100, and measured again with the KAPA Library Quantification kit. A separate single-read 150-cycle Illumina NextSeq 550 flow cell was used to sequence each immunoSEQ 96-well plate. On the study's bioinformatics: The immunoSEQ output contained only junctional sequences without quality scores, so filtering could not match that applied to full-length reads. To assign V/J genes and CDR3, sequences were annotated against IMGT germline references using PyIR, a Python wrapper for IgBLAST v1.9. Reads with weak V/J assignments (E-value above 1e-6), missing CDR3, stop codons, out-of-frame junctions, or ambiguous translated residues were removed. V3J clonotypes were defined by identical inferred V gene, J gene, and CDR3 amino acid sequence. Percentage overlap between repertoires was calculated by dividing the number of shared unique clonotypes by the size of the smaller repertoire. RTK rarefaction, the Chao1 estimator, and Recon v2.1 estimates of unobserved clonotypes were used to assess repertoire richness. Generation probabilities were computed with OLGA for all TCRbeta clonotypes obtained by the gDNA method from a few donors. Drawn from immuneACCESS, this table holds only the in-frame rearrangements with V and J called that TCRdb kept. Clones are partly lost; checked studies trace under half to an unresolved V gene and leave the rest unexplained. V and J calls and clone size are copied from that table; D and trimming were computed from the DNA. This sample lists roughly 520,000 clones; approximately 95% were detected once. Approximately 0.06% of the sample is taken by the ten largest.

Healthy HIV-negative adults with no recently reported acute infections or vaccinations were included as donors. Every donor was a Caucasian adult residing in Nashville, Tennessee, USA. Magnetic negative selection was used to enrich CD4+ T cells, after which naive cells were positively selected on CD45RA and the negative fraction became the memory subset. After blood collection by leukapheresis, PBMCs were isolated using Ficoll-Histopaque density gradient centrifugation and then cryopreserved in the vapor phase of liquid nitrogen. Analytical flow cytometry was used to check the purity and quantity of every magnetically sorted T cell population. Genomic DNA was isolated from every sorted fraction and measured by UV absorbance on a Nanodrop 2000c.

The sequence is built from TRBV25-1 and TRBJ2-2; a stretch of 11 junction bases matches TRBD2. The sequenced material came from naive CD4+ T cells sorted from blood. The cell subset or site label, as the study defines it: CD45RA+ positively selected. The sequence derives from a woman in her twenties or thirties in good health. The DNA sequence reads TGTGCCAGCAGTGAATCCGGGACTAGCGGTTCTGGGGAGCTGTTTTTT. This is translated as CASSESGTSGSGELFF.